This T cell receptor beta chain was obtained from a study of T cell responses to AZD1222 COVID-19 vaccine (dated by TCRdb to 2020 to 2022). A note on the overall study: Because spike-specific TCR depth and breadth did not differ between the two schedules, AZD1222 recipients who got a second dose at roughly 4 weeks were pooled with those who got a second dose at roughly 12 weeks. A total of around 240 trial participants underwent TCR sequencing, of whom 207 received two doses of AZD1222 and some 26 received two doses of the MenACWY control vaccine. Trial participants were enrolled by age into subgroups of 18-55, 56-69 and 70-plus years, and about 150, 27 and 61 TCR-sequenced participants, respectively, were included in these subgroups.

Overall study outcomes, separate from this receptor: Reportedly, almost half of the unique spike-specific TCRs recognized epitopes lying outside the regions that are mutated in the B.1.351 and B.1.1.7 variants. The vaccine-associated CD4 TCRs covered the entire spike protein, and the dominant responses fell in regions 160-218 and 743-854. A significant rise in spike-specific TCR breadth and depth was observed after two AZD1222 doses relative to day 0 and relative to MenACWY recipients. Because no day 14 peak-response samples were available, repertoires were characterized only after the peak T cell response. Most participants were white British and females outnumbered males, and the authors suggested that clonal diversity may have been underestimated. Conclusions about previously exposed vaccinees are limited, since just 5 or 6 AZD1222 recipients were seropositive for SARS-CoV-2 at baseline. The 56-69-year group was small, and its depth increase did not reach significance, likely because of low power.

According to the study, the label for this sample's time point signals: baseline before first vaccination. Vaccinee samples came from UK trials COV001 and COV002, including a single-blind randomized controlled phase 2/3 trial of AZD1222 (ChAdOx1 nCoV-19) in healthy adults. For TCRbeta chain sequencing, PBMC samples were collected from trial participants at day 0 and at day 28 after the second dose. Points on this clone: Its antigen remains undetermined. There are no base qualities to consult, and no much larger clone falls within one base.

The CDR3 regions of human TCRbeta chains were analyzed by immunosequencing. Per the source publication's procedure: TCRs in the repertoires were matched against a reference library of SARS-CoV-2-specific TCRs that had been generated with the MIRA antigen-specificity platform. Breadth was defined as the fraction of unique TCRs that were SARS-CoV-2-associated. Depth was defined as the fraction of total T cells that were SARS-CoV-2-associated. Each spike-specific TCR was assigned to its reactive spike region and to a CD4 or CD8 class using the MIRA data. Log10-transformed breadth and depth values were compared by one-way ANOVA with Sidak's multiple comparisons tests. TCRdb stores this immuneACCESS table with in-frame sequences only. Part of the clones is absent; in the studies checked, under half of the shortfall reflects unresolved V genes, and no reason is known for the rest. V, J and clone size reflect that table, while D and trimming were determined from the DNA. This sample gives more than 95,000 clones in total; around 88% of them show up just once. Jointly, the top ten make up about 7.8% of the sample.

Sequencing used peripheral blood, obtained on day 0 of AZD1222 vaccination. The clonotype was recovered from an adult in good health.

CDR3 protein: CASSSGSPKPYNEQFF. The DNA reads as follows: TGTGCCAGCAGTTCTGGGTCTCCCAAGCCCTACAATGAGCAGTTCTTC. The chain was built from TRBV9 and TRBJ2-1; a confident D gene designation cannot be given. CDR1 is given as SGDLS and CDR2 as YYNGEE, both from the germline V gene. V is clipped by 5 bases and J by 2 bases, and the sequence between their germline boundaries is 17 bases long. The CDR3 contains 16 residues, cysteine and phenylalanine counted. The CDR3 DNA has 48 bases and is translated from base 1.